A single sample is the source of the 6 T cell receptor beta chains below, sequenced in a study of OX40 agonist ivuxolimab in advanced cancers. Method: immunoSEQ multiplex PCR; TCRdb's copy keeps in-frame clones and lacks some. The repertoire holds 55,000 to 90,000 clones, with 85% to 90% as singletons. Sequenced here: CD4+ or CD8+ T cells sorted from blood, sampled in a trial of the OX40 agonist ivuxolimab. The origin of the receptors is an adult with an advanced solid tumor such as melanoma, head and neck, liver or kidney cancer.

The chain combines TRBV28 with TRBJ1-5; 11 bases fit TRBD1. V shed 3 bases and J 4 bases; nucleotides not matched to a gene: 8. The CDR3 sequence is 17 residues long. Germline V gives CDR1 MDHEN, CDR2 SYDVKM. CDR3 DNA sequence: TGTGCCAGCAGTTTGGGAGGGCGGGACAGGGGGAATCAGCCCCAGCATTTT. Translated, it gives CASSLGGRDRGNQPQHF.

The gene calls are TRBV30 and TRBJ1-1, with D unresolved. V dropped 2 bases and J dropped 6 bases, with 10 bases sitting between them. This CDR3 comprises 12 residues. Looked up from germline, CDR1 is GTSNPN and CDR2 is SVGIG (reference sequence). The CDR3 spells CAWSKRVSEAFF. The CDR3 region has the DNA TGTGCCTGGAGTAAGAGGGTGTCTGAAGCTTTCTTT.

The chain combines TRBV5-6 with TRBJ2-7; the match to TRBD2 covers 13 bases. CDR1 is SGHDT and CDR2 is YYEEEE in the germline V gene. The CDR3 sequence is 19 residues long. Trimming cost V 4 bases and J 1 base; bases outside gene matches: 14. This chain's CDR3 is CASSPPSGTSGATSYEQYF. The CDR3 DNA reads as TGTGCCAGCAGCCCCCCATCCGGGACTAGCGGGGCTACGTCCTACGAGCAGTACTTC. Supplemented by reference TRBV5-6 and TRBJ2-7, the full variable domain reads DAGVTQSPTHLIKTRGQQVTLRCSPKSGHDTVSWYQQALGQGPQFIFQYYEEEERQRGNFPDRFSGHQFPNYSSELNVNALLLGDSALYLCASSPPSGTSGATSYEQYFGPGTRLTVT.

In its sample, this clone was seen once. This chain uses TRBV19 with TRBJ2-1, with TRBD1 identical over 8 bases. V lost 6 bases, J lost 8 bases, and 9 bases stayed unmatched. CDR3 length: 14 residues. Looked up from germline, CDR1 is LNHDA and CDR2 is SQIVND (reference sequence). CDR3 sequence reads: CASRERTGNYEQFF. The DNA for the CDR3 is TGTGCCAGTAGGGAAAGGACAGGGAATTATGAGCAGTTCTTC.

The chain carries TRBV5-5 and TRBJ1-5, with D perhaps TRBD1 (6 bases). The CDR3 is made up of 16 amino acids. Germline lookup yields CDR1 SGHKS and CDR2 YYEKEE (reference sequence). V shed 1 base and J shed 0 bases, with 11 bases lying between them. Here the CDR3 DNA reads TGTGCCAGCAGCTTGTGGGGACACAATAGCAATCAGCCCCAGCATTTT. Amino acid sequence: CASSLWGHNSNQPQHF.

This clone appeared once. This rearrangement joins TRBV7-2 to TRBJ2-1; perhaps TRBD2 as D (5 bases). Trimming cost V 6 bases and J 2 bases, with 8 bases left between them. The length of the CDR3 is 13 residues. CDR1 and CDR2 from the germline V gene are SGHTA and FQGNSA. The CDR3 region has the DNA TGTGCCAGCAGGCGGGTCCCCTACAATGAGCAGTTCTTC. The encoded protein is CASRRVPYNEQFF.